This TCR beta chain is from a study of T-cell memory formation after mild COVID-19. The overall study: Across donors, TCR clusters were largely donor specific. Findings of the study overall: Clones contracting day 15 to 85 were balanced CD4/CD8; later expanders leaned CD4+. In pre-infection memory, a portion of responding clones appeared, which suggested that cross-reactive memory joined.

Sample barcodes and UMIs were carried by the TCR alpha and TCR beta cDNA libraries that 5'RACE generated with constant-segment primers. TCRdb ran MiXCR on the 5' RACE reads and lists one entry per CDR3 protein. The sample comprises some 600,000 distinct CDR3 sequences, approximately 15% of which are singletons, and roughly 8.2% rests with the top ten. This clonotype was seen a few times. Its antigen is unknown. Sequencing used PBMCs or a T cell subset sorted from them (not recorded which). The origin of this receptor is an adult woman who had mild COVID-19 (a few samples of this study predate the infection). Cell type and time point are not known.

The CDR3 sequence is CASSLYISDTQYF. CDR3 sequence (DNA): TGTGCCAGCAGTTTATACATTTCAGATACGCAGTATTTT. The gene calls are TRBV27 and TRBJ2-3; D uncertain. In germline, CDR1 is MNHEY, CDR2 SMNVEV (reference sequence). The CDR3 length is 13 residues. The V and J ends lost 1 base and 4 bases respectively, with 6 bases between them.